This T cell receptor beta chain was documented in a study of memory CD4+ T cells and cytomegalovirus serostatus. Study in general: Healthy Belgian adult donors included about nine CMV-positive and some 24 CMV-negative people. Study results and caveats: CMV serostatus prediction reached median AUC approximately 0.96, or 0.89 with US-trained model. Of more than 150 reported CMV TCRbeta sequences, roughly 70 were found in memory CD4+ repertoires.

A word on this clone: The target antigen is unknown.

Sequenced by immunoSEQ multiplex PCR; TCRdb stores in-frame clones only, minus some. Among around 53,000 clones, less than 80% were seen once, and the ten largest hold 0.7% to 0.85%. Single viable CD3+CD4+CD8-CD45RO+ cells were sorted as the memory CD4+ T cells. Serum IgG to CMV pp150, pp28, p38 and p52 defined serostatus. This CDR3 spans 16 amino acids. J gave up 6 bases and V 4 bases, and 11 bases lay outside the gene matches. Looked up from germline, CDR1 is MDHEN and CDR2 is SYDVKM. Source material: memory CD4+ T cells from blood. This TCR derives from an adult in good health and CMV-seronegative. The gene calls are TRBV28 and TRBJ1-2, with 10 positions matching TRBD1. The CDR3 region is CASSSTGGRQQDGYTF. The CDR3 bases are TGTGCCAGCAGTTCGACAGGGGGCCGCCAACAGGATGGCTACACCTTC.